This TCR beta chain was sequenced during a study of shared clonotypes between healthy human individuals. Study outcomes and limitations: Rarefaction analysis demonstrated incomplete sorted-subset sequencing notwithstanding large depth.

This CDR3 spans 15 amino acids. The J segment lost 0 bases and the V segment lost 0 bases, leaving 1 base of the junction unmatched. Germline-derived CDR1 and CDR2 are SGDLS and YYNGEE. It was at deep level that the assay was run. Sequencing was performed with immunoSEQ multiplex PCR; in TCRdb, only in-frame clones are kept and a portion is missing. The data hold 1.5 million to 2.5 million clones, with approximately 94% observed a single time. As regards this clone: What it recognizes is unknown. This CDR3 is also generated by other DNA sequences in the sample.

Positive CCR7 selection of CD45RO-negative cells yielded the naive CD8 cells, and terminally differentiated effector memory CD45RA+ cells were excluded. Sequenced input: naive CD8+ T cells sorted from blood. The sequence was obtained from a man aged 18 to 29 in good health. The rearrangement joins TRBV9 to TRBJ2-7; TRBD2 matches 9 bases. DNA of the CDR3: TGTGCCAGCAGCGTAGATAGCGGGAGCTCCTACGAGCAGTACTTC. Protein: CASSVDSGSSYEQYF.